Below are 20 T cell receptor beta chains sequenced from a single sample in a study of blood T cell repertoires in COVID-19. Libraries were prepared by immunoSEQ multiplex PCR; TCRdb keeps only in-frame clonotypes and omits some of them. The sample includes 200,000 to 300,000 clones, 83% of them seen just once. The sequenced material came from peripheral blood. The source is a human donor in a cohort sampled during active COVID-19.

The V gene is TRBV9, the J gene TRBJ2-6; no clear D. CDR1 SGDLS and CDR2 YYNGEE come from the germline V gene. Trimming stripped 0 bases from V and 2 bases from J, with 9 bases between. CDR3 length: 16 residues. Here the CDR3 reads CASSVVSTTGANVLTF. The CDR3 DNA reads TGTGCCAGCAGCGTAGTAAGTACTACTGGGGCCAACGTCCTGACTTTC.

The V and J genes are TRBV29-1 and TRBJ1-4, with D maybe TRBD1 (5 bases). V was clipped by 0 bases and J by 3 bases, with 14 bases between them. The CDR3 has 16 residues. CDR1 and CDR2 from the germline V gene are SQVTM and ANQGSEA. The CDR3 region is CSVEDRLTASNEKLFF. In DNA form, the CDR3 reads TGCAGCGTTGAAGATCGCCTGACAGCCTCTAATGAAAAACTGTTTTTT.

The chain combines TRBV6-2 or TRBV6-3 with TRBJ1-5; D unclear. V lost 4 bases to trimming and J lost 9 bases, with 10 bases between them. CDR1 is MNHEY, CDR2 SVGEGT, per germline. CDR3 length: 12 amino acids. The CDR3 is CASSFPRGPQHF. The CDR3 DNA follows: TGTGCCAGCAGTTTCCCGCGGGGGCCCCAGCATTTT.

This chain uses TRBV19 with TRBJ2-1; D gene uncertain. The germline CDR1 and CDR2 sequences are LNHDA and SQIVND (reference sequence). Between the trimmed V and J ends, which lost 5 bases and 6 bases, there was a span of 11 bases. The CDR3 is 13 amino acids. The CDR3 DNA is TGTGCCAGTAGTTCACGGAGAGGCAATGAGCAGTTCTTC. Residues: CASSSRRGNEQFF.

The chain links TRBV7-9 to TRBJ2-7, with D possibly TRBD2 on 6 matching bases. Germline assignment: CDR1 SEHNR and CDR2 FQNEAQ (reference sequence). V lost 6 bases to trimming and J lost 1 base, with 16 bases between them. There are 15 residues in the CDR3. For the CDR3, the DNA is TGTGCCAGCAGTTACGCGGGACCTCGGTCCTACGAGCAGTACTTC. It is translated as CASSYAGPRSYEQYF. Full variable domain (missing parts from reference TRBV7-9 and TRBJ2-7): DTGVSQNPRHKITKRGQNVTFRCDPISEHNRLYWYRQTLGQGPEFLTYFQNEAQLEKSRLLSDRFSAERPKGSFSTLEIQRTEQGDSAMYLCASSYAGPRSYEQYFGPGTRLTVT.

The chain couples TRBV4-1 to TRBJ2-5; no clear D gene. The ends were cut back, 4 bases at V and 4 bases at J, with 13 bases in the middle. Germline V gene data show CDR1 as MGHRA and CDR2 as YSYEKL. The CDR3 length is 14 residues. CDR3 nucleotides: TGCGCCAGCAGCCGGCGGTTTCTGGGAGAGACCCAGTACTTC. Its translation is CASSRRFLGETQYF.

V is TRBV27 and J is TRBJ2-1; TRBD1 is a possible D gene (5 bases). Germline-derived CDR1 and CDR2 are MNHEY and SMNVEV (reference sequence). CDR3 size: 14 residues. V lost 6 bases, J lost 4 bases, and 13 bases lay in between. The CDR3 is CASSLGAVYNEQFF. CDR3 in DNA: TGTGCCAGCAGCCTAGGGGCAGTTTACAATGAGCAGTTCTTC.

This clone was counted a few times. For the CDR3, the DNA is TGTGCCAGCAGCTTGTGGAGGGGCTCAACTAATGAAAAACTGTTTTTT. Translation gives CASSLWRGSTNEKLFF. The J gene is TRBJ1-4, the V gene TRBV5-8, with D possibly TRBD1 on 5 matching bases. The CDR3 consists of 16 residues. V was cut by 1 base and J by 0 bases, with 10 bases left in between. In germline, CDR1 is SGHTS, CDR2 YDEGEE. Complete variable domain (other parts from reference TRBV5-8 and TRBJ1-4): EAGVTQSPTHLIKTRGQQATLRCSPISGHTSVYWYQQALGLGLQFLLWYDEGEERNRGNFPPRFSGRQFPNYSSELNVNALELEDSALYLCASSLWRGSTNEKLFFGSGTQLSVL.

This clone occurred once. J is TRBJ2-3 and V is TRBV20-1, with 7 nucleotides matching TRBD2. Looked up from germline, CDR1 is DFQATT and CDR2 is SNEGSKA (reference sequence). V lost 3 bases and J lost 4; bases outside the gene matches: 10. The CDR3 has 15 amino acids. The CDR3 reads CSASTPLAEADTQYF. For the CDR3, the DNA is TGCAGTGCTAGTACGCCCCTAGCGGAGGCAGATACGCAGTATTTT.

The chain has TRBV11-2 and TRBJ2-7; 12 bases line up with TRBD2. Germline V gives CDR1 SGHAT, CDR2 FQNNGV. This CDR3 has 13 residues. Unmatched junction bases numbered 1, after V lost 5 bases and J lost 5 bases. CDR3 amino acids: CASSRLAGDEQYF. CDR3 bases: TGTGCCAGCAGCCGACTAGCGGGAGACGAGCAGTACTTC.

This chain uses TRBV5-6 with TRBJ1-5; 11 nucleotides line up with TRBD1. The CDR3 is 16 residues long. The germline gives CDR1 SGHDT, CDR2 YYEEEE. The V gene end was trimmed by 3 bases and the J gene end by 1 base; junction bases not matched to a gene: 3. The CDR3 here is CASSWGTGGSNQPQHF. For the CDR3, the DNA is TGTGCCAGCAGCTGGGGGACAGGGGGAAGCAATCAGCCCCAGCATTTT.

V usage is TRBV12-3 or TRBV12-4 and J usage is TRBJ1-2; a weak D match, TRBD1 (6 bases). V dropped 6 bases and J dropped 8 bases, with 16 bases sitting between them. This CDR3 is 13 amino acids long. CDR3 in amino acids: CASRTNRVEGYTF. CDR3 in DNA: TGTGCCAGCAGGACTAACAGGGTTGAAGGCTACACCTTC.

CDR3 nucleotides: TGTGCCAGCAGCCATGCCGGACAGGGGGTCAATGAGCAGTTCTTC. Translating gives CASSHAGQGVNEQFF. The rearrangement joins TRBV11-3 to TRBJ2-1; 10 positions match TRBD1. CDR3 length: 15 residues. The germline CDR1 and CDR2 sequences are SGHNT and YENEEA. J was trimmed by 6 bases and V by 5 bases; bases with no gene match: 7. Drawing the rest from reference TRBV11-3 and TRBJ2-1, the complete variable domain is EAGVVQSPRYKIIEKKQPVAFWCNPISGHNTLYWYLQNLGQGPELLIRYENEEAVDDSQLPKDRFSAERLKGVDSTLKIQPAELGDSAVYLCASSHAGQGVNEQFFGPGTRLTVL.

The chain is built from TRBV27 and TRBJ1-4; TRBD1 matches 8 bases. V shed 4 bases, J shed 5 bases, and the junction held 6 bases outside the gene matches. This CDR3 is 15 amino acids long. Germline V gene lookup returns CDR1 MNHEY and CDR2 SMNVEV (reference sequence). CDR3 DNA: TGTGCCAGCAGTTCCCAGGGGGCGCAAAATGAAAAACTGTTTTTT. Translating it yields CASSSQGAQNEKLFF.

The CDR3 loop is CASSIVGSGRNEQFF. DNA of the CDR3: TGTGCCAGTAGTATAGTTGGTAGCGGGAGGAATGAGCAGTTCTTC. The chain has TRBV19 and TRBJ2-1; 10 bases fit TRBD2. Germline loops: CDR1 LNHDA, CDR2 SQIVND (reference sequence). The CDR3 sequence is 15 residues long. V shed 1 base, J shed 7 bases, and the junction held 4 bases outside the gene matches. Variable domain in full (rest from reference TRBV19 and TRBJ2-1): DGGITQSPKYLFRKEGQNVTLSCEQNLNHDAMYWYRQDPGQGLRLIYYSQIVNDFQKGDIAEGYSVSREKKESFPLTVTSAQKNPTAFYLCASSIVGSGRNEQFFGPGTRLTVL.

The count of this clone is one. The gene calls are TRBV19 and TRBJ2-4; TRBD2 might be the D (6 bases). Germline V gene sequence: CDR1 LNHDA, CDR2 SQIVND (reference sequence). There are 14 residues in the CDR3. Trimming shortened V by 3 bases and J by 6 bases, and 12 bases separated the two germline ends. In DNA, the CDR3 is TGTGCCAGTAGTATCCAGGCGGGGATAAACATTCAGTACTTC. Translating it yields CASSIQAGINIQYF.

The rearrangement uses TRBV18 and TRBJ1-3; tentatively, D is TRBD1 (5 bases). CDR1 and CDR2 (germline): KGHSH, LQKENI. This CDR3 has 17 residues. Trimming took off 3 bases at V and 0 bases at J, with 15 bases between the two ends. CDR3 sequence: CASSPDAGGYSGNTIYF. The CDR3 coding sequence is TGTGCCAGCTCACCTGACGCGGGGGGATACTCTGGAAACACCATATATTTT.

The chain uses TRBV5-1 and TRBJ2-2; 7 nucleotides agree with TRBD2. Germline V CDR1 and CDR2: SGHRS, YFSETQ. V lost 4 bases, J lost 7 bases, and 7 bases stayed unmatched. The CDR3 is 14 residues long. CDR3 region: CASSSGTPNGELFF. CDR3 nucleotide sequence: TGCGCCAGCAGCAGCGGGACTCCGAACGGGGAGCTGTTTTTT.

This sequence joins TRBV28 and TRBJ2-7; 10 bases line up with TRBD2. This CDR3 comprises 15 residues. Germline-derived CDR1 and CDR2 are MDHEN and SYDVKM. V was pared by 5 bases and J by 3 bases, with 7 bases of the junction left unmatched. This CDR3 is CASSPPGLANYEQYF. Written as DNA, the CDR3 is TGTGCCAGCAGTCCCCCGGGACTAGCGAACTACGAGCAGTACTTC.

This clone was detected once. J is TRBJ2-3 and V is TRBV13, with 7 bases fitting TRBD2. CDR1 and CDR2 (germline): PRHDT, FYEKMQ (reference sequence). The CDR3 spans 17 residues. Trimming removed 2 bases from V and 0 bases from J; junction bases left unmatched: 8. CDR3 in amino acids: CASSLSPRGGSTDTQYF. CDR3 nucleotides: TGTGCCAGCAGCTTATCTCCTCGGGGAGGGAGCACAGATACGCAGTATTTT.